This T cell receptor (beta chain) was sequenced during a study of blood T cells in healthy people across ages (dated by TCRdb to about 2015). Describing the broader study: In model experiments, roughly one uniquely barcoded TCR beta cDNA molecule per two T cells was captured by template switching. To track age-related changes in TCR beta repertoire diversity, the study relied on deep sequencing normalized with unique cDNA molecular identifiers. The donors were divided into four age groups: young (average around 17 years), middle-aged (about 39), aged (approximately 62) and long-lived (about 90). Using the same blood draw, the study looked at two additional independent replicas of 1 million unique cDNA reads for two donors, one aged 18 to 29 and the other aged 80 or older. To avoid experimental bias, donors of different ages were randomly spread across the sequencing lanes.

General findings and caveats noted by the study authors: Estimates of total diversity based on one million sequenced T cells were regarded as lower bounds and as underestimates. Because donor CMV infection status was unknown, age-related changes in expanded clonotypes were potentially confounded. Bulk unsorted PBMC profiling prevented conclusive comparison of naive and antigen-experienced compartments. The percentage of naive T cells measured by flow cytometry correlated strongly with observed TCR beta diversity. Compared with the aged group, more naive CD4+ T cells, fewer expanded clones and increased TCR diversity were shown by the long-lived group, suggesting age selection. As age increased, observed TCR beta diversity per million T cells dropped in a roughly linear way, and a significant reduction was already evident by age 40.

Trimming takes 2 bases from V and 1 base from J, and the germline ends sit 8 bases apart. The CDR3 starts with the cysteine, ends with the phenylalanine, and has 14 residues. The DNA shown is the 42-base CDR3, in frame from base 1. CDR1 MNHEY and CDR2 SVGAGI are derived from the germline V gene. The library came from 5' RACE. Sequencing took place on an Illumina HiSeq 2500. The second PCR ran for roughly 7 to 12 cycles and used a J-beta primer mix along with a sample-barcoded 5' primer. Each TCR beta cDNA molecule received a unique molecular identifier from a template-switch 5' adaptor carrying 12 random nucleotides. Each sample yielded at least 2.5 million CDR3-containing paired-end reads. All of the RNA was converted into first-strand cDNA using the Mint cDNA synthesis kit, with a TRBC-specific oligonucleotide serving as the primer. All cDNA was treated with uracil-DNA glycosylase and then went through a first 18-cycle PCR with the universal primers M1SS and BC2_uni_R. For the original study's pipeline: Each sample was normalized by randomly selecting 1 million high-quality reads, each carrying a distinct molecular identifier. Reads with shared molecular identifiers were discarded instead of being binned into consensus sequences. CDR3 identification, clonotype clustering and error correction used MiTCR with a Q25 quality threshold and the strictest error-elimination algorithm. A nonparametric unseen species model using Euler transformation provided a lower-bound estimate of total TCR beta diversity. TCRdb handled the public reads itself, with Q25 trimming in fastp and clone calling in MiXCR, and kept productive beta chains. Each entry is one CDR3 protein sequence, shown with its most common DNA and genes. It is TCRdb's table, rather than the study itself, that gives the V and J calls and clone size. In this sample the table shows 1.2 million to 1.5 million distinct CDR3 sequences, approximately 38% of which occur a single time. The ten largest clonotypes hold roughly 7.9% of the sample.

In its sample, this clonotype was seen many times. Its antigen remains unidentified. No much larger clonotype is one base removed from it; base qualities were not supplied. Systemically healthy Caucasian individuals from Russia, around 38 in total and aged about 6 to 90 years, were included as donors. Approximately 10 milliliters of peripheral blood were collected from each donor into EDTA-treated Vacutainer tubes. PBMCs were isolated by Ficoll-Paque density-gradient centrifugation, with at least 7 million obtained per sample. Total RNA, at least 6 micrograms per sample, was extracted from PBMCs with Trizol reagent. For every donor, flow cytometry on a PBMC aliquot measured the percentage of naive CD45RAhigh/CD27high T cells.

Sequencing was carried out using blood. The receptor was isolated from a woman aged 18-29 years in good health. Recombination joined TRBV6-5 with TRBJ1-1, with TRBD1 tentatively as D gene (5 bases match). DNA sequence: TGTGCCAGCAGTTACGGGCAGGGGAACACTGAAGCTTTCTTT. It codes for CASSYGQGNTEAFF.